This TCR beta chain is drawn from a study of OX40 agonist ivuxolimab in advanced cancers. Sequencing used immunoSEQ multiplex PCR; TCRdb keeps in-frame clones, though not all of them. The sample shows 50,000 to 60,000 clones, around 81% of them seen only once. The V end lost 2 bases, the J end lost 4 bases, and 9 bases lay between the germline ends. The CDR3 is 13 residues long. Germline loops: CDR1 SGHVS, CDR2 FQNEAQ. The source material was CD4+ or CD8+ T cells sorted from blood, sampled in a trial of the OX40 agonist ivuxolimab. The sequence came from an adult with an advanced solid tumor such as melanoma, head and neck, liver or kidney cancer. This chain connects TRBV7-8 to TRBJ2-7; D ambiguous. The CDR3 spells CASSLTGRYEQYF. CDR3 bases: TGTGCCAGCAGCTTAACGGGTCGGTACGAGCAGTACTTC.